A single TCR beta chain is shown here with its context. Sequencing used immunoSEQ multiplex PCR; TCRdb keeps in-frame clones, though not all of them. The sample lists 200,000 to 250,000 clones, around 90% occurring once. Germline CDR1 reads KGHDR; CDR2 reads SFDVKD. This CDR3 spans 13 amino acids. The V end lost 7 bases, the J end lost 4 bases, and 12 bases lay between the germline ends. The data were obtained in a study of blood T cell repertoires in COVID-19. As for the study in general: Before being deemed recovered, Cohort 3 donors had two negative PCRs, clearance, or symptom resolution.

Sequencing was done on a sample of PBMCs or T cells enriched from blood (not recorded which). The chain recombines TRBV24-1 with TRBJ2-5; D is possibly TRBD1 (6 bases). This TCR derives from a man aged 30 to 45 in a cohort exposed to, infected with or recovered from COVID-19 (not recorded which). This CDR3 is CATSRGSVETQYF. Here the CDR3 DNA reads TGTGCCACCAGCAGGGGATCGGTAGAGACCCAGTACTTC.